Presented here are 14 T cell receptor beta chains from one specimen sequenced in a study of blood T cell repertoires in COVID-19. Libraries were prepared by immunoSEQ multiplex PCR; TCRdb keeps only in-frame clonotypes and omits some of them. The sample consists of approximately 92,000 clones, about three quarters of them appearing once. Sequencing was performed on peripheral blood. These receptors were obtained from a man aged 50 to 60 who had recovered from COVID-19.

The chain couples TRBV5-1 to TRBJ2-2; TRBD2 might be the D (5 bases). The CDR3 sequence is 18 residues long. Germline assignment: CDR1 SGHRS and CDR2 YFSETQ. Trimming took off 7 bases at V and 4 bases at J, with 26 bases between the two ends. The CDR3 bases are TGCGCCAGCGCCCGGTTACAGACTACACCCCGGGGCACCGGGGAGCTGTTTTTT. Protein product: CASARLQTTPRGTGELFF.

In regard to this clone: Other nucleotide sequences from this sample produce the same CDR3. This chain connects TRBV28 to TRBJ1-2, with unresolved D. V lost 2 bases and J 2 bases, leaving 6 bases between the germline ends. This CDR3 spans 13 amino acids. CDR1 and CDR2 (germline): MDHEN, SYDVKM. The CDR3 bases are TGTGCCAGCAGTTTAGGCCAGAACTATGGCTACACCTTC. Translating it yields CASSLGQNYGYTF.

The CDR3: CASSIQMTGNTEAFF. The CDR3 region has the DNA TGCGCCAGCAGTATCCAGATGACAGGTAACACTGAAGCTTTCTTT. The chain uses TRBV5-1 and TRBJ1-1; D is perhaps TRBD1 (6 bases). Germline V gives CDR1 SGHRS, CDR2 YFSETQ. Trimming removed 5 bases at V and 2 bases at J, with 16 bases between. The CDR3 totals 15 residues.

The rearrangement joins TRBV3-1 (or the pseudogene TRBV3-2) to TRBJ1-4, with D perhaps TRBD1 (5 bases). The CDR3 spans 16 residues. The V gene's germline CDR1 is LGHDT and CDR2 YNNKEL (reference sequence). The V and J ends lost 4 bases and 4 bases respectively, with 16 bases between them. Here the CDR3 DNA reads TGTGCCAGCAGCCCCCGACAGACAGCAGTTAATGAAAAACTGTTTTTT. Protein product: CASSPRQTAVNEKLFF.

This chain connects TRBV7-2 to TRBJ2-2; D gene ambiguous. Trimming pared 0 bases from V and 0 bases from J, leaving 14 bases between. This CDR3 is 18 amino acids long. Germline V CDR1 and CDR2: SGHTA, FQGNSA. CDR3 sequence: CASSLASPSPANTGELFF. The CDR3 nucleotides are TGTGCCAGCAGCTTAGCAAGTCCCTCCCCAGCGAACACCGGGGAGCTGTTTTTT. Supplemented by reference TRBV7-2 and TRBJ2-2, the full variable domain reads GAGVSQSPSNKVTEKGKDVELRCDPISGHTALYWYRQSLGQGLEFLIYFQGNSAPDKSGLPSDRFSAERTGGSVSTLTIQRTQQEDSAVYLCASSLASPSPANTGELFFGEGSRLTVL.

The genes are TRBV20-1 and TRBJ2-1; 12 bases line up with TRBD2. The CDR3 contains 18 residues. V lost 3 bases and J lost 4; bases outside the gene matches: 13. The V gene's germline CDR1 is DFQATT and CDR2 SNEGSKA (reference sequence). The DNA of the CDR3 is TGCAGTGCTAGTCCAGCTAGCGGGGGGGCCTTATCGTACAATGAGCAGTTCTTC. Its translation: CSASPASGGALSYNEQFF.

The genes are TRBV19 and TRBJ1-1, with D perhaps matching TRBD1 (6 bases). The CDR3 contains 14 residues. V lost 5 bases, J lost 0 bases, and 10 bases lay in between. CDR1 and CDR2 from the germline V gene are LNHDA and SQIVND (reference sequence). DNA of the CDR3: TGTGCCAGTAGTGGCGGACAGATGAACACTGAAGCTTTCTTT. This translates into CASSGGQMNTEAFF.

The chain employs TRBV2 and TRBJ1-5, with 9 bases lining up with TRBD1. The length of the CDR3 is 15 residues. In germline, CDR1 is SNHLY, CDR2 FYNNEI. V lost 6 bases to trimming and J lost 7 bases; unmatched junction nucleotides: 10. CDR3: CASREGQGDGQPQHF. The CDR3 DNA sequence: TGTGCCAGCAGGGAGGGACAGGGTGACGGGCAGCCCCAGCATTTT.

The chain recombines TRBV10-3 with TRBJ2-7; D may be TRBD2 (6 bases). The germline gives CDR1 ENHRY, CDR2 SYGVKD. The V and J ends lost 0 bases and 1 base respectively, with 7 bases between them. CDR3 length equals 14 residues. The CDR3: CAISESGGSYEQYF. DNA for the CDR3: TGTGCCATCAGTGAGTCTGGGGGGTCCTACGAGCAGTACTTC.

The V call is TRBV11-2, the J call TRBJ2-4; 12 positions match TRBD2. V lost 5 bases to trimming and J lost 1 base; unmatched junction nucleotides: 3. The germline V gene has CDR1 SGHAT and CDR2 FQNNGV. The CDR3 extends over 16 amino acids. DNA of the CDR3: TGTGCCAGCAGCGGACTAGCGGGACCGGCCAAAAACATTCAGTACTTC. Its protein product is CASSGLAGPAKNIQYF.

The chain employs TRBV7-9 and TRBJ2-3, with a tentative D call TRBD2 (6 bases). The CDR3 is 16 residues long. CDR1 and CDR2 from the germline V gene are SEHNR and FQNEAQ (reference sequence). V dropped 0 bases and J dropped 2 bases, with 12 bases sitting between them. DNA of the CDR3: TGTGCCAGCAGCTTAGCGTTTGCGGGGTACACAGATACGCAGTATTTT. Translated: CASSLAFAGYTDTQYF.

This clone was detected only a few times. The rearrangement uses TRBV10-2 and TRBJ2-3, with TRBD2 matching over 8 bases. The CDR3 is made up of 15 amino acids. Per germline, CDR1 WSHSY and CDR2 SAAADI. With V trimmed by 1 base and J by 2 bases, 2 bases remained unmatched. CDR3 amino acids: CASSELTSATDTQYF. The DNA of the CDR3 is TGCGCCAGCAGTGAGTTGACTAGCGCCACAGATACGCAGTATTTT.

This clone was detected only a few times. The chain has TRBV27 and TRBJ1-5; 8 bases align to TRBD1. Germline CDR1 and CDR2: MNHEY and SMNVEV (reference sequence). Losses at the gene ends were 5 bases for V and 1 base for J; bases not matched to a gene: 7. The length of the CDR3 is 16 residues. This CDR3 reads CASSTHRGTSNQPQHF. CDR3 coding DNA: TGTGCCAGCAGTACCCACAGGGGGACAAGCAATCAGCCCCAGCATTTT.

V gene TRBV11-2 combines with J gene TRBJ2-5; 12 nucleotides align to TRBD2. Per germline, CDR1 SGHAT and CDR2 FQNNGV. V shed 1 base, J shed 5 bases, and the junction held 8 bases outside the gene matches. The CDR3 extends over 17 amino acids. The CDR3 region has the DNA TGTGCCAGCAGCTTAGTCCCTAGCGGGGGGGCCTGGGAGACCCAGTACTTC. Encoded protein: CASSLVPSGGAWETQYF.